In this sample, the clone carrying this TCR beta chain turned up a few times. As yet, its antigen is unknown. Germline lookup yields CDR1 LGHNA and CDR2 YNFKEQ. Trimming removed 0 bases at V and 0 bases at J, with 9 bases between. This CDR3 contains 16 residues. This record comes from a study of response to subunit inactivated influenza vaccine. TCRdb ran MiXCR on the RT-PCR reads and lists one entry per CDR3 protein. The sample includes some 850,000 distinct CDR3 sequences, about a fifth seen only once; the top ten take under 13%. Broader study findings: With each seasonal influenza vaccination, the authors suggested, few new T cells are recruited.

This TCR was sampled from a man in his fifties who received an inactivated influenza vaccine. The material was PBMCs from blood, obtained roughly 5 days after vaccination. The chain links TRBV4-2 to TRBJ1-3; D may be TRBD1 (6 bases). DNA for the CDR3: TGTGCCAGCAGCCAAGAGACAGGTTCCTCTGGAAACACCATATATTTT. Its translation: CASSQETGSSGNTIYF.